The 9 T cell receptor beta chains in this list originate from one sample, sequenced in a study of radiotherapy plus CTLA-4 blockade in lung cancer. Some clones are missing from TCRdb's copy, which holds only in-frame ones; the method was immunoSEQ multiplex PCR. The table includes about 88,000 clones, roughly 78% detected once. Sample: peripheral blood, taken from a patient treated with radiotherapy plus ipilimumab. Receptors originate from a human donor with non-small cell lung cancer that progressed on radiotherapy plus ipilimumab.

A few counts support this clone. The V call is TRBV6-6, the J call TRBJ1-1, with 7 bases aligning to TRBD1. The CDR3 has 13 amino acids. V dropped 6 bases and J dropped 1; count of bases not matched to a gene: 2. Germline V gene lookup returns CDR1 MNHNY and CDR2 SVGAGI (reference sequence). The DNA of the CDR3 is TGTGCCAGCAGACAGGGGTGGAACACTGAAGCTTTCTTT. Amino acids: CASRQGWNTEAFF.

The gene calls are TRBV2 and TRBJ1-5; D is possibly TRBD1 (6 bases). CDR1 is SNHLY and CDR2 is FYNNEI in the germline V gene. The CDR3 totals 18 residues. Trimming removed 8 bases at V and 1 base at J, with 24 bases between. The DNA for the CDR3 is TGTGCCAGCGGAGGGACACGGGGGGCTCCCTTAAGCAATCAGCCCCAGCATTTT. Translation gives CASGGTRGAPLSNQPQHF.

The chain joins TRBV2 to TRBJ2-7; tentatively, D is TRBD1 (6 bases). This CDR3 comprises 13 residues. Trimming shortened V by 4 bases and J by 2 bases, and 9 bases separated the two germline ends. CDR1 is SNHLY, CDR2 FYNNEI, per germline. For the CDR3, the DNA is TGTGCCAGCAGTGGAGGGGGACCCTACGAGCAGTACTTC. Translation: CASSGGGPYEQYF.

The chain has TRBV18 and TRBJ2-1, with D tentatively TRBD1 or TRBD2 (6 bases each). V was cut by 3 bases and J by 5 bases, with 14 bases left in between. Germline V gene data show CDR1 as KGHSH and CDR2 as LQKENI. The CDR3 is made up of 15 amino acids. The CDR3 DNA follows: TGTGCCAGCTCACCCCGGCGGGACACACACAATGAGCAGTTCTTC. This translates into CASSPRRDTHNEQFF.

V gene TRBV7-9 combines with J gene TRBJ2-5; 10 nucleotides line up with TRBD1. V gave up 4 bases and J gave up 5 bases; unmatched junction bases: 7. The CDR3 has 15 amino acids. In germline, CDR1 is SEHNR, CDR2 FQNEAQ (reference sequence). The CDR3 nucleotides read TGTGCCAGCAGCTCCGGGACAGGGGTACGGGAGACCCAGTACTTC. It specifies CASSSGTGVRETQYF.

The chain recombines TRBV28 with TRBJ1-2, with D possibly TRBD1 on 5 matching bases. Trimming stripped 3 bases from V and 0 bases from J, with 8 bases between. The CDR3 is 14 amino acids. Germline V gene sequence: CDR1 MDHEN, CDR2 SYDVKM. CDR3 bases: TGTGCCAGCAGTTTCCCGGGGGCTAACTATGGCTACACCTTC. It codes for CASSFPGANYGYTF.

CDR3 region: CASSQDRDNQPQHF. The CDR3 DNA sequence: TGCGCCAGCAGCCAGGACAGGGATAATCAGCCCCAGCATTTT. The chain employs TRBV4-1 and TRBJ1-5; the match to TRBD1 covers 8 bases. Germline loops: CDR1 MGHRA, CDR2 YSYEKL. J gave up 4 bases and V 3 bases, and 2 bases lay outside the gene matches. This CDR3 contains 14 residues.

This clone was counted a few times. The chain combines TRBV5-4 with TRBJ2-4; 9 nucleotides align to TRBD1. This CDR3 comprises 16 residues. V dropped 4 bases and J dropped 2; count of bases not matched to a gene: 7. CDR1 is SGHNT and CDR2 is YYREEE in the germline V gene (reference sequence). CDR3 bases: TGTGCCAGCAGCCCCCCGGGACAGGGAACCAAAAACATTCAGTACTTC. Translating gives CASSPPGQGTKNIQYF.

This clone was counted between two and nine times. The CDR3 coding sequence is TGTGCCAGCTCACCTCAGGGGGCTCCCCGAGGGGACACTGAAGCTTTCTTT. It codes for CASSPQGAPRGDTEAFF. This sequence joins TRBV18 and TRBJ1-1; TRBD1 matches at 8 bases. CDR1 is KGHSH, CDR2 LQKENI, per germline. The CDR3 loop spans 17 amino acids. With V trimmed by 3 bases and J by 3 bases, 12 bases remained unmatched.